This TCR beta chain derives from a study of T-cell reconstitution after alpha-beta-depleted transplantation in children. The CDR3 runs to 15 residues. Trimming stripped 2 bases from V and 2 bases from J, with 11 bases between. The V gene's germline CDR1 is KGHSH and CDR2 LQKENI. Unique molecular identifiers were built into the TCRbeta library. TCRdb ran MiXCR on the PCR reads and lists one entry per CDR3 protein. The sample lists roughly 120,000 distinct CDR3 sequences; 20% to 25% were seen once. This sequence was found in a male patient aged 2 to 9 who had a stem cell transplant for chronic granulomatous disease, so the T cells may come from the graft donor. The chain is built from TRBV18 and TRBJ2-3, with TRBD1 as a possible D gene (6 bases). Sequences were derived from PBMCs, mostly from graft donor cells, sampled 180 days after TCRalphabeta/CD19-depleted stem cell transplant. DNA of the CDR3: TGTGCCAGCTCACCAGCAGGGGTATACACAGATACGCAGTATTTT. This sequence encodes CASSPAGVYTDTQYF.